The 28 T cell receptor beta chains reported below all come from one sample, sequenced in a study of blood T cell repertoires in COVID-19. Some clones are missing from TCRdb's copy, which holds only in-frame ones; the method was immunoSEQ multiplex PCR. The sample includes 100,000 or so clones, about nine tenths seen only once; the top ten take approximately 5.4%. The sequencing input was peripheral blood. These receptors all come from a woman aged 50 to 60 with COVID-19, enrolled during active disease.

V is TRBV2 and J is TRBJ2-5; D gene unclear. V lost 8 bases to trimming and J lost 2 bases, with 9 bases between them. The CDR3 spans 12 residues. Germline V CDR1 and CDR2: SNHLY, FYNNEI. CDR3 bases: TGTGCCAGCGTTGACTTTCAAGAGACCCAGTACTTC. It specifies CASVDFQETQYF.

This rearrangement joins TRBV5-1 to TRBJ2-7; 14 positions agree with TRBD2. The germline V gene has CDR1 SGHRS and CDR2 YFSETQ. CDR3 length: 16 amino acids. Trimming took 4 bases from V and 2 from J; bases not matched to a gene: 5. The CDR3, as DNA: TGCGCCAGCAGCCCACGACTAGCGGGGGGGCCCTACGAGCAGTACTTC. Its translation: CASSPRLAGGPYEQYF.

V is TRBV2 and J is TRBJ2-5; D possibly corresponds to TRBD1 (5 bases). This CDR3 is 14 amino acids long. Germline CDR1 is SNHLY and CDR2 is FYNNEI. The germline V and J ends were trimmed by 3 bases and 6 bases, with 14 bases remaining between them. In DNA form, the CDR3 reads TGTGCCAGCAGTGACAGGGTTGGTAGTAAGACCCAGTACTTC. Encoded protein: CASSDRVGSKTQYF.

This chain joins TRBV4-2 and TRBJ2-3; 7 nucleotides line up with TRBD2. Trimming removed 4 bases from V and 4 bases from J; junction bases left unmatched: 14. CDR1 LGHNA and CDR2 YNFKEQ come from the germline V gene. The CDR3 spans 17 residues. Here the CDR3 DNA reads TGTGCCAGCAGCCTCGGGGGGTTAAGTCGGGGACCAGATACGCAGTATTTT. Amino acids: CASSLGGLSRGPDTQYF.

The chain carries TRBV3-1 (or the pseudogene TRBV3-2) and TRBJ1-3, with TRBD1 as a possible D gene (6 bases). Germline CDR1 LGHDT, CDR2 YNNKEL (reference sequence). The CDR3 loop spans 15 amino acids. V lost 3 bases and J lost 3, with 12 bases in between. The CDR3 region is CASSHEGDYGNTIYF. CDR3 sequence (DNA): TGTGCCAGCAGCCACGAGGGGGATTATGGAAACACCATATATTTT.

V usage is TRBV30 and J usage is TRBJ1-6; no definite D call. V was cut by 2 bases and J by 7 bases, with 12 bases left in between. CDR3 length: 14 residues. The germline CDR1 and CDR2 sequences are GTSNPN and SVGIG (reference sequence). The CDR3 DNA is TGTGCCTGGAGTTCCCGGTTTCCCAATTCACCCCTCCACTTT. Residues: CAWSSRFPNSPLHF.

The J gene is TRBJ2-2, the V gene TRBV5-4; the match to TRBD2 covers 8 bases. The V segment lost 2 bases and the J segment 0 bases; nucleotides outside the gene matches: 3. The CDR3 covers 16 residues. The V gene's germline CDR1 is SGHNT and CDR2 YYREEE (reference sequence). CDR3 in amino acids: CASSFQRGSNTGELFF. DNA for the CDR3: TGTGCCAGCAGCTTCCAGCGGGGGTCGAACACCGGGGAGCTGTTTTTT.

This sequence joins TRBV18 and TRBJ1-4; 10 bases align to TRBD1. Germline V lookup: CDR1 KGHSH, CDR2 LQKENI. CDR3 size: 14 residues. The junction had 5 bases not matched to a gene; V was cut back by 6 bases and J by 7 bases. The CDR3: CASSVRTGGEKLFF. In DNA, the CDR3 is TGTGCCAGCTCCGTCCGGACAGGGGGTGAAAAACTGTTTTTT.

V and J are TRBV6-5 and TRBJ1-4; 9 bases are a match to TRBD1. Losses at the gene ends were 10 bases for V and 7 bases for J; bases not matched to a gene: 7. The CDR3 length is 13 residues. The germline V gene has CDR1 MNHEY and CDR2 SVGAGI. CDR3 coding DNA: TGTGCCACCCACAGGGGGCGGAGTGAAAAACTGTTTTTT. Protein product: CATHRGRSEKLFF.

The DNA for the CDR3 is TGTGCCAGCAGTTACGGCCGAGACAGCTCTGGAAACACCATATATTTT. It specifies CASSYGRDSSGNTIYF. This chain connects TRBV6-5 to TRBJ1-3, with TRBD1 as a possible D gene (5 bases). The CDR3 contains 16 residues. The V and J ends lost 2 bases and 0 bases respectively, with 11 bases between them. Germline V gene lookup returns CDR1 MNHEY and CDR2 SVGAGI.

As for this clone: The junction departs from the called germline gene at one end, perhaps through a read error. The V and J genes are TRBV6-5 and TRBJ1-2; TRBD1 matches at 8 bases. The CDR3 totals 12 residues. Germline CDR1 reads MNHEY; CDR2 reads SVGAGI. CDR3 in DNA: TGTGCCAGCAGCCTTACCGGGACAGGAGTCTCCTTC. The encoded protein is CASSLTGTGVSF.

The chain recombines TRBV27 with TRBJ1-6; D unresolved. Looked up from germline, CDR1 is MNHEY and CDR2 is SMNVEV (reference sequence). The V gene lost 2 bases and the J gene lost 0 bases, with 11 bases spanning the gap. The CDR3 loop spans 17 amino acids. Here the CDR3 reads CASSLLLGSSYNSPLHF. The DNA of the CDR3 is TGTGCCAGCAGTTTACTATTGGGGAGCTCCTATAATTCACCCCTCCACTTT.

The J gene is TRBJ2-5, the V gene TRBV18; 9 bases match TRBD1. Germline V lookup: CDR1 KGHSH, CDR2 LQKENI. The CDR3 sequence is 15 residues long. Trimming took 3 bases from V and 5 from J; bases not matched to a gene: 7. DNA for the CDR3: TGTGCCAGCTCACCGTCCACAGGGGGCAGGGAGACCCAGTACTTC. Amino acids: CASSPSTGGRETQYF. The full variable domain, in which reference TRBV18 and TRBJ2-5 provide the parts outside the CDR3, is NAGVMQNPRHLVRRRGQEARLRCSPMKGHSHVYWYRQLPEEGLKFMVYLQKENIIDESGMPKERFSAEFPKEGPSILRIQQVVRGDSAAYFCASSPSTGGRETQYFGPGTRLLVL.

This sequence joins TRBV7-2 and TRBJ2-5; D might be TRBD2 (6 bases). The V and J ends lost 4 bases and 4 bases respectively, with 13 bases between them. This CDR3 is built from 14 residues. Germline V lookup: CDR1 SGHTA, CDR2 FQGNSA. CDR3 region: CASSSGLFVETQYF. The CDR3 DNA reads TGTGCCAGCAGCTCAGGACTATTTGTAGAGACCCAGTACTTC.

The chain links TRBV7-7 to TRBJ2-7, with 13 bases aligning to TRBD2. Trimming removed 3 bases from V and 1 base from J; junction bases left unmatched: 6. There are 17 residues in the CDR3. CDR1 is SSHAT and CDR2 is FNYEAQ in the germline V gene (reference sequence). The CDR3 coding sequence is TGTGCCAGCAGCTTCGGTAGGGGACTAGCGGGGTCCTACGAGCAGTACTTC. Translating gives CASSFGRGLAGSYEQYF.

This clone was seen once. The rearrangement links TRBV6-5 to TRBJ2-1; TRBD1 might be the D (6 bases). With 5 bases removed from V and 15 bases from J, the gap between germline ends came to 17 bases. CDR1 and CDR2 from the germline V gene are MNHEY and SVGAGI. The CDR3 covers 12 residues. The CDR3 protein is CASSQPGHSPFF. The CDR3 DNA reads TGTGCCAGCAGTCAGCCGGGACATTCCCCGTTCTTC.

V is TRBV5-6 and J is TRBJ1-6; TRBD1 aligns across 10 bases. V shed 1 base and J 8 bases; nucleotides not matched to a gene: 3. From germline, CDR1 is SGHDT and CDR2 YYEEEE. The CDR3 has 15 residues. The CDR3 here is CASSLLGQGYSPLHF. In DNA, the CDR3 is TGTGCCAGCAGCTTGCTGGGACAGGGGTATTCACCCCTCCACTTT. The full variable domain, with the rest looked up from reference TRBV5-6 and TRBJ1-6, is DAGVTQSPTHLIKTRGQQVTLRCSPKSGHDTVSWYQQALGQGPQFIFQYYEEEERQRGNFPDRFSGHQFPNYSSELNVNALLLGDSALYLCASSLLGQGYSPLHFGNGTRLTVT.

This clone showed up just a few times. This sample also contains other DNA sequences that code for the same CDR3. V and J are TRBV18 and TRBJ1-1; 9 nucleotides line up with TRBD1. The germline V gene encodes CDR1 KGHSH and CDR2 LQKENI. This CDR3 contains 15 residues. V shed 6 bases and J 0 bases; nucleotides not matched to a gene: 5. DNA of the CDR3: TGTGCCAGCTCTCCCGGGACAGGGATGAACACTGAAGCTTTCTTT. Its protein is CASSPGTGMNTEAFF.

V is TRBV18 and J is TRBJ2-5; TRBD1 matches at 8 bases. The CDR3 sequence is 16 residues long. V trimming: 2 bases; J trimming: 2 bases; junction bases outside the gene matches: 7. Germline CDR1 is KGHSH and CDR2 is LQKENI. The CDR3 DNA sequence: TGTGCCAGCTCACCAGTTTTGGACAGGGCTCAAGAGACCCAGTACTTC. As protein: CASSPVLDRAQETQYF.

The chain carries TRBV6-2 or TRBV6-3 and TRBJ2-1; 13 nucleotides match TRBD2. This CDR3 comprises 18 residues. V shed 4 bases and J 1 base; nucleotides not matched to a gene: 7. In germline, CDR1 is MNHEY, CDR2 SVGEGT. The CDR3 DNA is TGTGCCAGCAGTTCCACTAGCGGGGGGGCCGGTTCCTACAATGAGCAGTTCTTC. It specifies CASSSTSGGAGSYNEQFF.

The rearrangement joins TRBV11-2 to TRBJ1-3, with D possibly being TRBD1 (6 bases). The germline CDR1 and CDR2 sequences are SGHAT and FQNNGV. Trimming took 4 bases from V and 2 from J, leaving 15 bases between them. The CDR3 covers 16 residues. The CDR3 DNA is TGTGCCAGCAGCTACAACCCCAGGGGAGCTGGAAACACCATATATTTT. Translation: CASSYNPRGAGNTIYF.

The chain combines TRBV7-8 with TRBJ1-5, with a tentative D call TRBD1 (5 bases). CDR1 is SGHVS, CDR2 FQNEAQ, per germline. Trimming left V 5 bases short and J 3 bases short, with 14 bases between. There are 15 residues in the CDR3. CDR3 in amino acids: CASSPIRGVNQPQHF. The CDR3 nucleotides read TGTGCCAGCAGCCCCATTCGGGGGGTCAATCAGCCCCAGCATTTT.

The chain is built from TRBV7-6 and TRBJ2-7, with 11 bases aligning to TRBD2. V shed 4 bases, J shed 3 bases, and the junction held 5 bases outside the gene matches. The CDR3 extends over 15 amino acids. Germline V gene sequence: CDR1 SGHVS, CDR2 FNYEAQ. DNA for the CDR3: TGTGCCAGCAGCTACACCCTAGCGGGGGGCTACGAGCAGTACTTC. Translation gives CASSYTLAGGYEQYF. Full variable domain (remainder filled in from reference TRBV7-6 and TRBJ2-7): GAGVSQSPRYKVTKRGQDVALRCDPISGHVSLYWYRQALGQGPEFLTYFNYEAQQDKSGLPNDRFSAERPEGSISTLTIQRTEQRDSAMYRCASSYTLAGGYEQYFGPGTRLTVT.

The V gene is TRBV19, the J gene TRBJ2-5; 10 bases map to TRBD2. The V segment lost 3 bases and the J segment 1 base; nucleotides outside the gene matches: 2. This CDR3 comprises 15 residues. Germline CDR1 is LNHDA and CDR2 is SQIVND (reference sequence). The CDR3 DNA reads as TGTGCCAGTAGTATCAGCGGGGGGGCCCAAGAGACCCAGTACTTC. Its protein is CASSISGGAQETQYF.

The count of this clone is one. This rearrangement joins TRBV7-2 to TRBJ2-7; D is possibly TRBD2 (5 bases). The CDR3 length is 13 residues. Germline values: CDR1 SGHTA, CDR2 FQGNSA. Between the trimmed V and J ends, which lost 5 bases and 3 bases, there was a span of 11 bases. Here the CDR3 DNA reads TGTGCCAGCAGCCCTAGGGAGAGCTACGAGCAGTACTTC. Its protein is CASSPRESYEQYF.

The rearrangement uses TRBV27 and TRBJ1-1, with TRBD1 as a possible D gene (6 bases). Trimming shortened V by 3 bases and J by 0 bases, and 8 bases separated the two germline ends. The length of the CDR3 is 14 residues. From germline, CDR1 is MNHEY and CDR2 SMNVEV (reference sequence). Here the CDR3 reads CASSLQGLNTEAFF. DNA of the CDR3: TGTGCCAGCAGTTTGCAGGGGCTGAACACTGAAGCTTTCTTT.

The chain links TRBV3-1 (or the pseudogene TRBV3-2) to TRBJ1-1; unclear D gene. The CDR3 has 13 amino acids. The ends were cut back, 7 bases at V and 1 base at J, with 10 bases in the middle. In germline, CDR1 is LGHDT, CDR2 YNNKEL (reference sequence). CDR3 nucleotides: TGTGCCAGCACCCGCGGGGAGAACACTGAAGCTTTCTTT. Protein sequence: CASTRGENTEAFF.

The CDR3 sequence is CASSLDLAGSDTQYF. In nucleotides, the CDR3 is TGTGCCAGCAGCTTAGACCTAGCGGGGAGTGATACGCAGTATTTT. The V and J genes are TRBV13 and TRBJ2-3, with TRBD2 identical over 9 bases. The germline gives CDR1 PRHDT, CDR2 FYEKMQ (reference sequence). CDR3 length equals 15 residues. Trimming took 1 base from V and 6 from J; bases not matched to a gene: 5.